The T cell receptor beta chain under discussion was sequenced for a study of blood T cell repertoires in COVID-19. Study-wide context: Collection of acute and convalescent COVID-19 samples took place in the United States, Italy and Spain. The analysed material was cDNA or gDNA that came from T cells, B-cell-depleted T cells, or PBMCs.

Profiling relied on immunoSEQ multiplex PCR, and the TCRdb table lists in-frame clones only, not all of them. The table lists 290,000 or so clones, more than 80% of them singletons, with around 1.1% in the top ten. Per germline, CDR1 SEHNR and CDR2 FQNEAQ (reference sequence). The CDR3 consists of 13 residues. V was pared by 3 bases and J by 8 bases, with 13 bases between. Sequenced material: PBMCs or T cells enriched from blood (not recorded which). The V call is TRBV7-9, the J call TRBJ1-2, with D uncertain. The clonotype originates from a woman aged 25 to 39 who had recovered from COVID-19. The CDR3 DNA reads as TGTGCCAGCAGCTTTTCCCGGGAGCGCGGCTACACCTTC. Its protein product is CASSFSRERGYTF.